The sequence of this T cell receptor beta chain was determined in a study of blood T cells in healthy people across ages. General study results and limits: Reliance upon unsorted PBMCs precluded definitive naive versus antigen-experienced comparison. A roughly linear age-dependent decrease characterized TCR beta diversity per million T cells. Calculation of diversity from one million T cells yielded estimates considered to be underestimates.

It was with a sample-barcoded 5' primer and a J-beta primer mix that a second PCR of roughly 7 to 11 cycles was run. The study obtained at least 2.5 million CDR3-containing paired-end reads from every sample. TCRdb independently ran MiXCR on the 5' RACE reads; one entry per CDR3 protein. The sample lists approximately 2,000,000 distinct CDR3 sequences, about 39% seen once, with approximately 22% in the top ten. Note on this clonotype: Antigen: not known.

Trimming shortened V by 3 bases and J by 4 bases, and 11 bases separated the two germline ends. Germline V gene sequence: CDR1 SGDLS, CDR2 YYNGEE. The CDR3 runs 14 residues. This receptor was obtained from a human donor in good health. The chain is built from TRBV9 and TRBJ1-5; the D is unclear. The specimen was blood. CDR3 sequence: CASSATTGNQPQHF. Written as DNA, the CDR3 is TGTGCCAGCAGCGCAACTACGGGGAATCAGCCCCAGCATTTT.